This T cell receptor (beta chain) was observed in a study of read filtering for tumor transcriptome and immune sequencing. Overall study context: Revised staging placed eight or nine patients in R-ISS I, 15 to 20 in II, about seven in III. Overall study findings and caveats: Roughly 80% of IR-seq clonotypes had one read, totaling approximately 3.3% of reads; RNA-seq: 74.6% and 44.6%. This fraction held mixed bone marrow immune cells after CD138-negative sorting.

Turning to this clonotype: The antigen is unknown.

From roughly 390 ng of RNA, a library with molecular barcoded alpha/delta and beta/gamma adaptors was made. Each CDR3 protein gets one entry after TCRdb re-called the reads with MiXCR. The sample records nearly 60,000 distinct CDR3 sequences, about 12% being singletons. With 8 bases removed from V and 1 base from J, the gap between germline ends came to 9 bases. CDR3 size: 13 residues. Input material: a population of CD138-negative cells sorted from bone marrow. The TCR originated in a donor at least 40 years old with multiple myeloma. The chain couples TRBV12-3 or TRBV12-4 to TRBJ1-3, with D unresolved. The CDR3 nucleotides are TGTGCCAGCGCGGCGCGTTCTGGAAACACCATATATTTT. It is translated as CASAARSGNTIYF.